The clone carrying this TCR beta chain has at least ten counts. What it recognizes is unknown. Distinct nucleotide sequences in the sample also encode this CDR3. This record comes from a study of metastatic and nonmetastatic thyroid tumors. Study information: Peripheral blood and tumor or nodule samples from malignant and benign thyroid patients were compared. General study points: Malignant thyroid tumors reportedly had TCR beta diversity that was significantly higher than in benign nodules, in blood and tumor.

Authors' methods: A classifier for distant metastasis in papillary thyroid cancer was constructed using CDR3 differences observed across clinicopathological groups. TCRdb re-called clones via MiXCR from the PCR reads. The V and J calls and clone size come from TCRdb's table, not from the authors' own analysis. The repertoire holds approximately 17,000 clones, with approximately 24% as singletons. Germline V gene sequence: CDR1 DFQATT, CDR2 SNEGSKA (reference sequence). V was clipped by 1 base and J by 2 bases, with 12 bases between them. This CDR3 contains 14 residues. No patient received treatment before thyroid surgery.

The chain has TRBV20-1 and TRBJ2-7, with D uncertain. Input material: tumor tissue. This clonotype was obtained from a female donor with papillary thyroid cancer or a benign thyroid nodule (not recorded which). Some clones in this sample may be carry-over from other donors' samples. The CDR3 nucleotides read TGCAGTGCTAGAGGTGGGCGGACCACCTACGAGCAGTACTTC. Its translation: CSARGGRTTYEQYF.